Listed below are T cell receptor beta chains from one sample, sequenced in a study of response to subunit inactivated influenza vaccine. MiXCR was run by TCRdb on the RT-PCR reads, yielding one entry per CDR3 protein. The data contain under 800,000 distinct CDR3 sequences, approximately 15% of them singletons. Specimen: PBMCs from blood, collected roughly 2 weeks before vaccination. Receptors were obtained from a man aged 50 to 59 who received an inactivated influenza vaccine. The CDR3 runs from the conserved cysteine through the conserved F or W. The order of the fields is V gene, D gene, clone size, J gene, CDR3 protein, CDR3 DNA. The D gene is left open where the match is weak. Clone size is not always given. Where it is, it says once, few, many or a class for expanded clones.

TRBV5-1	-	many	TRBJ2-3	CASDPGAQASTDTQYF	TGCGCCAGCGATCCCGGGGCGCAAGCTAGCACAGATACGCAGTATTTT
TRBV20-1	TRBD1	few	TRBJ1-6	CSASTGTGDSPLHF	TGCAGTGCTAGTACCGGGACAGGGGATTCACCCCTCCACTTT
TRBV12-3/TRBV12-4	-	few	TRBJ2-5	CASTLRGLGQETQYF	TGTGCCAGCACCCTTCGGGGTTTAGGGCAAGAGACCCAGTACTTC
TRBV5-1	-	few	TRBJ2-7	CASSGSRHFYEQYF	TGCGCCAGCAGCGGAAGCCGGCACTTCTACGAGCAGTACTTC
TRBV28	-	few	TRBJ1-3	CASSFPSSEAGNTIYF	TGTGCCAGCAGTTTTCCCTCGTCGGAGGCTGGAAACACCATATATTTT
TRBV12-3/TRBV12-4	-	-	TRBJ1-1	CASSRYRTPEAFF	TGTGCCAGCAGCCGTTACAGGACGCCTGAAGCTTTCTTT
TRBV6-2/TRBV6-3	-	-	TRBJ2-1	CASSYSRGQRKRYNEQFF	TGTGCCAGCAGTTACTCGAGGGGACAACGTAAAAGATACAATGAGCAGTTCTTC
TRBV20-1	TRBD2	-	TRBJ2-5	CSARDLLAGVGEETQYF	TGCAGTGCTAGAGACCTACTAGCGGGAGTGGGTGAAGAGACCCAGTACTTC
TRBV27	TRBD2	many	TRBJ2-3	CASSPKIEGSGVRGTDTQYF	TGTGCCAGCAGTCCCAAGATTGAGGGTAGCGGGGTAAGAGGGACAGATACGCAGTATTTT
TRBV6-1	TRBD2	many	TRBJ2-2	CASTGLAGATGELFF	TGTGCCAGCACTGGACTAGCGGGAGCAACCGGGGAGCTGTTTTTT
TRBV9	-	few	TRBJ2-7	CASSVGSDFSYEQYF	TGTGCCAGCAGCGTAGGTTCAGATTTCTCCTACGAGCAGTACTTC
TRBV12-3/TRBV12-4	TRBD2	few	TRBJ2-1	CASSPGGVSAGYNEQFF	TGTGCCAGCAGTCCCGGGGGGGTTTCGGCGGGGTACAATGAGCAGTTCTTC
TRBV18	-	few	TRBJ2-3	CASSPTQGTDTQYF	TGTGCCAGCTCACCTACCCAGGGGACAGATACGCAGTATTTT
TRBV4-3	TRBD2	-	TRBJ2-3	CASSHLTSSGTDTQYF	TGCGCCAGCAGCCACCTGACTAGCTCTGGCACAGATACGCAGTATTTT
TRBV28	-	many	TRBJ1-1	CASSFLINTEAFF	TGTGCCAGCAGTTTCCTAATCAACACTGAAGCTTTCTTT
TRBV12-3/TRBV12-4	-	many	TRBJ1-2	CASSLGTIYGYTF	TGTGCCAGCAGCTTAGGGACTATCTATGGCTACACCTTC
TRBV10-2	TRBD1	few	TRBJ2-7	CASSPAGTGGYEQYF	TGCGCCAGCAGCCCTGCCGGGACAGGGGGCTACGAGCAGTACTTC
TRBV20-1	TRBD1	-	TRBJ1-2	CSATTGGLIYGYTF	TGCAGTGCTACGACAGGGGGCCTTATCTATGGCTACACCTTC
TRBV19	TRBD1	-	TRBJ2-2	CASSGTGSAGELFF	TGTGCCAGTTCCGGGACAGGGTCCGCCGGGGAGCTGTTTTTT
TRBV12-3/TRBV12-4	-	once	TRBJ2-6	CAFCLWVFGGDGANVLTF	TGTGCCTTCTGTTTATGGGTTTTCGGGGGCGATGGGGCCAACGTCCTGACTTTC
TRBV6-2/TRBV6-3	-	-	TRBJ2-7	CASIQDRPSYEQYF	TGTGCCAGCATCCAGGACCGACCCTCCTACGAGCAGTACTTC
TRBV5-1	-	-	TRBJ2-1	CASSLGRERTDEQFF	TGCGCCAGCAGCTTGGGACGGGAGAGGACAGATGAGCAGTTCTTC
TRBV7-8	TRBD2	many	TRBJ2-2	CASSLIAGGRTGELFF	TGTGCCAGCAGCCTCATAGCGGGGGGGCGCACCGGGGAGCTGTTTTTT
TRBV20-1	TRBD2	-	TRBJ2-5	CSARKAGGPRETQYF	TGCAGTGCTAGAAAAGCGGGAGGGCCTAGAGAGACCCAGTACTTC
TRBV29-1	-	-	TRBJ2-3	CSVARGASTDTQYF	TGCAGCGTGGCCCGAGGAGCTAGCACAGATACGCAGTATTTT
TRBV20-1	TRBD2	few	TRBJ2-7	CSARDRLAGVYEQYF	TGCAGTGCTAGAGATCGGCTAGCGGGAGTCTACGAGCAGTACTTC
TRBV28	-	-	TRBJ1-1	CASSFRVPFF	TGTGCCAGCAGTTTCAGGGTACCTTTCTTT
TRBV6-5	-	many	TRBJ2-5	CASSYFSGGQETQYF	TGTGCCAGCAGTTACTTCTCCGGCGGACAAGAGACCCAGTACTTC
TRBV6-2/TRBV6-3	TRBD1	-	TRBJ1-5	CASSYRPWTGSVDGNQPQHF	TGTGCCAGCAGTTACCGCCCGTGGACAGGGAGTGTAGATGGCAATCAGCCCCAGCATTTT
TRBV4-3	TRBD2	-	TRBJ2-1	CASSQEGAGGWNEQFF	TGCGCCAGCAGCCAAGAGGGGGCGGGAGGGTGGAATGAGCAGTTCTTC
TRBV3-1	-	few	TRBJ1-1	CASSGVPTEAFF	TGTGCCAGCAGCGGAGTTCCCACTGAAGCTTTCTTT
TRBV3-1	-	-	TRBJ2-1	CASSPRRSIYNEQFF	TGTGCCAGCAGCCCACGTAGGTCCATCTACAATGAGCAGTTCTTC
TRBV6-2/TRBV6-3	-	-	TRBJ2-5	CASSYHRGRETQYF	TGTGCCAGCAGTTACCACCGGGGGCGAGAGACCCAGTACTTC
TRBV24-1	TRBD2	few	TRBJ2-3	CATSVSSGSTDTQYF	TGTGCCACCAGTGTCTCTAGCGGGAGCACAGATACGCAGTATTTT
TRBV3-1	-	-	TRBJ1-6	CASSPTTGRLSPLHF	TGTGCCAGCAGCCCGACGACGGGGCGCTTGTCACCCCTCCACTTT
TRBV6-6	-	few	TRBJ1-6	CASRPDGEVALHF	TGTGCCAGCAGACCCGACGGGGAAGTAGCCCTCCACTTT
TRBV10-3	-	-	TRBJ1-2	CAIRGTEFENYGYTF	TGTGCCATCAGGGGGACTGAGTTCGAAAACTATGGCTACACCTTC
TRBV2	-	-	TRBJ1-1	CASRLDTVNTEAFF	TGTGCCAGCAGGTTGGACACGGTGAACACTGAAGCTTTCTTT
TRBV20-1	-	-	TRBJ2-7	CSATNSLSYEQYF	TGCAGTGCCACAAACAGCCTTTCCTACGAGCAGTACTTC
TRBV7-9	-	few	TRBJ2-7	CASSPSTFSRSEQYF	TGTGCCAGCAGCCCCTCGACATTCTCAAGGTCCGAGCAGTACTTC
TRBV12-3/TRBV12-4	-	many	TRBJ2-5	CASSMGHFQETQYF	TGTGCCAGCAGTATGGGACATTTCCAAGAGACCCAGTACTTC
TRBV9	-	few	TRBJ1-2	CASSRGSPLANYGYTF	TGTGCCAGCAGCCGGGGCTCCCCCTTGGCTAACTATGGCTACACCTTC
TRBV5-1	-	-	TRBJ2-1	CASSLEGIEQFF	TGCGCCAGCAGCTTGGAGGGGATTGAGCAGTTCTTC
TRBV4-2	TRBD2	few	TRBJ2-7	CASSQTGTSGSEQYF	TGTGCCAGCAGCCAAACCGGGACTAGCGGGAGCGAGCAGTACTTC
TRBV7-9	-	-	TRBJ1-1	CASMMGGTEAFF	TGTGCCAGCATGATGGGGGGCACTGAAGCTTTCTTT
TRBV4-3	TRBD2	few	TRBJ2-7	CASSQDIAGVQYF	TGCGCCAGCAGCCAAGATATAGCGGGAGTACAGTACTTC
TRBV28	-	few	TRBJ2-1	CASSRPREGEQFF	TGTGCCAGCAGTCGACCCAGAGAGGGCGAGCAGTTCTTC
TRBV20-1	-	-	TRBJ1-1	CSARSRAGIEAFF	TGCAGTGCTAGGTCCCGGGCGGGGATCGAAGCTTTCTTT
TRBV4-3	TRBD2	few	TRBJ2-2	CASSTGGLAGGPNTGELFF	TGCGCCAGCAGCACGGGGGGACTAGCGGGGGGACCTAACACCGGGGAGCTGTTTTTT
TRBV4-1	TRBD2	few	TRBJ2-1	CASSQLPGLAGGQGYNEQFF	TGCGCCAGCAGCCAACTACCGGGACTAGCGGGAGGGCAAGGCTACAATGAGCAGTTCTTC
TRBV20-1	TRBD2	-	TRBJ2-3	CSASILAEKREDTQYF	TGCAGTGCTAGTATCCTAGCGGAAAAAAGGGAAGATACGCAGTATTTT
TRBV5-1	-	-	TRBJ2-4	CASSLAPPTEAKNIQYF	TGCGCCAGCAGCTTGGCCCCACCGACAGAAGCCAAAAACATTCAGTACTTC
TRBV7-9	-	few	TRBJ1-1	CASSIEGTPTEAFF	TGTGCCAGCAGCATTGAAGGGACCCCCACTGAAGCTTTCTTT